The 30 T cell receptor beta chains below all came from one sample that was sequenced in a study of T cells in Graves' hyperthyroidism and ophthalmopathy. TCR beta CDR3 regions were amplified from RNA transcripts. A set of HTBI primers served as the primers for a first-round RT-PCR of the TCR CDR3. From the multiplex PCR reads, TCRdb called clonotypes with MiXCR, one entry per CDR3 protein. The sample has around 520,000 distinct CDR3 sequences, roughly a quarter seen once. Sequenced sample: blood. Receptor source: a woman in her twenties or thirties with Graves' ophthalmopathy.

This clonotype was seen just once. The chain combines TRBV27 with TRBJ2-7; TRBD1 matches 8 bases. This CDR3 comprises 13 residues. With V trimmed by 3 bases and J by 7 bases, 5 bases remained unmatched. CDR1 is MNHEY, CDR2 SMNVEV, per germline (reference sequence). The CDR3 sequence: CASSLTGAIEQYF. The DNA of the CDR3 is TGTGCCAGCAGTTTGACAGGGGCCATTGAGCAGTACTTC.

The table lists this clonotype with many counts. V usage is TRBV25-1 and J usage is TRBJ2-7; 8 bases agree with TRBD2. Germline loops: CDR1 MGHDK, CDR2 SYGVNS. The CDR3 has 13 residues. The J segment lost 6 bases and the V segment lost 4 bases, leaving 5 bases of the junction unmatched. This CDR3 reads CASSVGSGGEQYF. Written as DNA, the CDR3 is TGTGCCAGCAGTGTTGGGAGCGGGGGCGAGCAGTACTTC.

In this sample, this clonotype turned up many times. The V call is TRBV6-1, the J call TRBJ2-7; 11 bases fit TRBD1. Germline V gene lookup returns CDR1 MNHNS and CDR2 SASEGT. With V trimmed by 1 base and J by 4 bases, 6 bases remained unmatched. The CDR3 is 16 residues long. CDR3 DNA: TGTGCCAGCAGTGAAGTTTTAGGGACAGGGGGTTACGAGCAGTACTTC. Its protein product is CASSEVLGTGGYEQYF.

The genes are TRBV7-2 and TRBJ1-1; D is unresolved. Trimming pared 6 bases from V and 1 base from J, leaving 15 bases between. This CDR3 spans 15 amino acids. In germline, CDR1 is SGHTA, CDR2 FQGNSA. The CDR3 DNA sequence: TGTGCCAGCAGTTTTCAAGGAGTGGCGAACACTGAAGCTTTCTTT. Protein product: CASSFQGVANTEAFF.

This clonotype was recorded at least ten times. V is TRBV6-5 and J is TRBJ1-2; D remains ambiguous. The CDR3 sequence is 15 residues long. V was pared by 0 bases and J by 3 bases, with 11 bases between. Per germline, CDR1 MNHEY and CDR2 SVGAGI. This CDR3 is CASSYSPRSHYGYTF. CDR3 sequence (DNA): TGTGCCAGCAGTTACTCCCCCAGGTCCCACTATGGCTACACCTTC.

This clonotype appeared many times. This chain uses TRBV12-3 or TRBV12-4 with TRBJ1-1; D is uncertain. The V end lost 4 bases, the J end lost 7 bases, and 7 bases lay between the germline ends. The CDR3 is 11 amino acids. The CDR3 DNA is TGTGCCAGCAGTTCCGGCGGTGAAGCTTTCTTT. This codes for CASSSGGEAFF.

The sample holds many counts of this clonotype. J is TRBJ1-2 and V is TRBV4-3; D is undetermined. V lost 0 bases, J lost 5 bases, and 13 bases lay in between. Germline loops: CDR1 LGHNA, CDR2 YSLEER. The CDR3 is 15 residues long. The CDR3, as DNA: TGCGCCAGCAGCCAAGACCCCGAGACGGGGTATGGCTACACCTTC. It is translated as CASSQDPETGYGYTF.

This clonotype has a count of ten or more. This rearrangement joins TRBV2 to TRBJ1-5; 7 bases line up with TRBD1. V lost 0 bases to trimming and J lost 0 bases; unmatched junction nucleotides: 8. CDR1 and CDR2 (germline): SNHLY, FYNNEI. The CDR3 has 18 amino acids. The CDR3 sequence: CASSEAGGGHYSNQPQHF. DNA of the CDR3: TGTGCCAGCAGTGAAGCAGGGGGCGGTCATTATAGCAATCAGCCCCAGCATTTT.

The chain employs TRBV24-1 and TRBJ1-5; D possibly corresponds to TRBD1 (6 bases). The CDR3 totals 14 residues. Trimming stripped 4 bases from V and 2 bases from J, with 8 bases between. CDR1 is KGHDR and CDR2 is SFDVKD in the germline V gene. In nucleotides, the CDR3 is TGTGCCACCAGTGAGGGGGCCGGCAATCAGCCCCAGCATTTT. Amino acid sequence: CATSEGAGNQPQHF.

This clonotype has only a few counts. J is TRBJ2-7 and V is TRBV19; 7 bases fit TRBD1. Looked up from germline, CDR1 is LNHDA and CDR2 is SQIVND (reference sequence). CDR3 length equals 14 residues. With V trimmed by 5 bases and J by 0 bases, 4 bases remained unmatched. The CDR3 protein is CASSQQGTSYEQYF. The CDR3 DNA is TGTGCCAGTAGTCAACAGGGGACCTCCTACGAGCAGTACTTC.

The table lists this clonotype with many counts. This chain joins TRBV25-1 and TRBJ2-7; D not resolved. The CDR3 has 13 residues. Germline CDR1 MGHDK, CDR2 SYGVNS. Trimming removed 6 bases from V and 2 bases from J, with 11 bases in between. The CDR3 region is CASRSAGTYEQYF. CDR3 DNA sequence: TGTGCCAGCAGGTCTGCTGGGACCTACGAGCAGTACTTC.

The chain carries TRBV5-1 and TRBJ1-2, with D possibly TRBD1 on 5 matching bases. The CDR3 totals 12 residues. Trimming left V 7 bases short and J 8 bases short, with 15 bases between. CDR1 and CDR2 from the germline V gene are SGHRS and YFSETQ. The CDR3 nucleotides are TGCGCCAGCCGGTCGACAGCAGGAGGCTACACCTTC. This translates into CASRSTAGGYTF. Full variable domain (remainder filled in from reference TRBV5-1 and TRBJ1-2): KAGVTQTPRYLIKTRGQQVTLSCSPISGHRSVSWYQQTPGQGLQFLFEYFSETQRNKGNFPGRFSGRQFSNSRSEMNVSTLELGDSALYLCASRSTAGGYTFGSGTRLTVV.

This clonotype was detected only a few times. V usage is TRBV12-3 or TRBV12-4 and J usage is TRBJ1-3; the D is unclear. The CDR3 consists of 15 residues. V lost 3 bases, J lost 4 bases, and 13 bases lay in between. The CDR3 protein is CASSFSASPGNTIYF. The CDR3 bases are TGTGCCAGCAGTTTCTCGGCCTCGCCGGGAAACACCATATATTTT.

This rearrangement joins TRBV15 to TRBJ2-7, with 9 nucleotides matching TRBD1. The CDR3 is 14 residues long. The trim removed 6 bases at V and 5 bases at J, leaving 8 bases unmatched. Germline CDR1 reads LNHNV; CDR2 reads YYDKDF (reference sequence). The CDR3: CATRKGQGIHEQYF. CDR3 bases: TGTGCCACCAGAAAGGGACAGGGTATACACGAGCAGTACTTC.

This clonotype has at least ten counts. Here the CDR3 DNA reads TGCAGCGCCGGTCGGTCGGGAGACACCATATATTTT. Translating it yields CSAGRSGDTIYF. The rearrangement links TRBV29-1 to TRBJ1-3; D is ambiguous. CDR3 length: 12 amino acids. Germline-derived CDR1 and CDR2 are SQVTM and ANQGSEA. Trimming removed 7 bases at V and 8 bases at J, with 15 bases between.

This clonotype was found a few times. The CDR3: CASSPFGRGSAGELFF. CDR3 nucleotide sequence: TGTGCCAGCAGCCCTTTCGGGCGGGGGTCCGCCGGGGAGCTGTTTTTT. The chain has TRBV11-1 and TRBJ2-2; 7 bases match TRBD2. This CDR3 spans 16 amino acids. Germline V gene lookup returns CDR1 SGHAT and CDR2 FQDESV (reference sequence). Trimming cost V 5 bases and J 6 bases; bases outside gene matches: 12.

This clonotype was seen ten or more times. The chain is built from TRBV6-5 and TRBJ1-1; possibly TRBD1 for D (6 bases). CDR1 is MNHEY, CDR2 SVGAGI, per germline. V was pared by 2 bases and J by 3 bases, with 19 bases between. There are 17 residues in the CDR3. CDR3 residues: CASSYQTLTGLDTEAFF. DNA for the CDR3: TGTGCCAGCAGTTACCAAACCCTGACAGGACTTGACACTGAAGCTTTCTTT.

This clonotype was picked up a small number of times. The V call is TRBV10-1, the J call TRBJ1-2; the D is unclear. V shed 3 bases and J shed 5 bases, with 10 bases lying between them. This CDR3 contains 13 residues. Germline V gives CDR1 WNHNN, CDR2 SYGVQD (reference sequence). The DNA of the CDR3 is TGCGCCAGCAGTGAAGGACCGAATTATGGCTACACCTTC. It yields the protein CASSEGPNYGYTF.

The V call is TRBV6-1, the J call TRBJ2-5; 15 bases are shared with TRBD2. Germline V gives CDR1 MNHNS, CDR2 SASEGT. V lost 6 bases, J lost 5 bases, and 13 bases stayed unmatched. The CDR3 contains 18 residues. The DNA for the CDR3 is TGTGCCAGCAGCCAAGACCGTGGGACTAGCGGGGGGATTGAGACCCAGTACTTC. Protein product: CASSQDRGTSGGIETQYF.

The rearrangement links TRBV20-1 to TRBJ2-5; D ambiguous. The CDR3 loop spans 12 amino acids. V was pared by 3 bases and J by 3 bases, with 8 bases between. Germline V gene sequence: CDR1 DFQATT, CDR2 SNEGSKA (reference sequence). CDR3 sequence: CSARRYEETQYF. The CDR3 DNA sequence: TGCAGTGCTAGGCGTTACGAAGAGACCCAGTACTTC.

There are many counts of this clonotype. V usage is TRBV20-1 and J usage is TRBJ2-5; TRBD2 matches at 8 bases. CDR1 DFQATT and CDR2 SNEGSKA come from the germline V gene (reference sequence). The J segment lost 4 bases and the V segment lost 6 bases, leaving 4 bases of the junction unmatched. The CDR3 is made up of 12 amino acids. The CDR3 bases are TGCAGTGCGACGCGGGGGGCAGAGACCCAGTACTTC. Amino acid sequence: CSATRGAETQYF.

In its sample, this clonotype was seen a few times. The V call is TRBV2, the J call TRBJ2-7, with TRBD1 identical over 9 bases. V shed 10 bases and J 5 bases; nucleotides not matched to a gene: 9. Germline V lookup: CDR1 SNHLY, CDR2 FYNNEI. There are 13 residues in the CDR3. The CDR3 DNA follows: TGTGCCACCAGCAGAGGGACAGGGAACGAGCAGTACTTC. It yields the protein CATSRGTGNEQYF.

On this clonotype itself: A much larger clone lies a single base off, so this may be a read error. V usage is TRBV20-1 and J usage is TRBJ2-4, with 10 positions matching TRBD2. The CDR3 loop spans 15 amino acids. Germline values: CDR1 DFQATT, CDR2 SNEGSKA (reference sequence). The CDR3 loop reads CSALLAGVFKNIKYF. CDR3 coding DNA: TGCAGTGCGTTGCTAGCGGGGGTCTTCAAAAACATTAAGTACTTC.

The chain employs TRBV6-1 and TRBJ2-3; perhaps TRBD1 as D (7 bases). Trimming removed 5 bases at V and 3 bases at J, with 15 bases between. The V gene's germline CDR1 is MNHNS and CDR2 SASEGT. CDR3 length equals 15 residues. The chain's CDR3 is CASSTPQGGTDTQYF. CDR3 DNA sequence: TGTGCCAGCAGTACCCCGCAGGGGGGAACAGATACGCAGTATTTT.

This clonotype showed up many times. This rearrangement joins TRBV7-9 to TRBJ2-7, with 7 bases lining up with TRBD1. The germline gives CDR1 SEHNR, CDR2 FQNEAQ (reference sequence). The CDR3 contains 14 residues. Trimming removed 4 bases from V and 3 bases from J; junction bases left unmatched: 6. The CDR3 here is CASSSGQQSYEQYF. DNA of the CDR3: TGTGCCAGCAGCTCGGGACAGCAGAGCTACGAGCAGTACTTC.

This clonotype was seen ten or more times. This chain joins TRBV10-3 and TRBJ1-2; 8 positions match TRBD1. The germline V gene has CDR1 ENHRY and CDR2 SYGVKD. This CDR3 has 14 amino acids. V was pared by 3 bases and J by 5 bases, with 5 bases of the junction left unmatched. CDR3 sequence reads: CAISDPQGAYGYTF. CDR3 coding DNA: TGTGCCATCAGTGATCCCCAGGGGGCTTATGGCTACACCTTC.

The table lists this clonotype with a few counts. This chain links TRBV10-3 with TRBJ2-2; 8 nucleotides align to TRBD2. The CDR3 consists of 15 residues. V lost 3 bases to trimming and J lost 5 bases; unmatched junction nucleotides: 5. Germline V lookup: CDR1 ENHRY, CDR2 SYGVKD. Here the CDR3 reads CAISDPGLVTGELFF. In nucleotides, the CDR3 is TGTGCCATCAGTGACCCGGGACTAGTGACCGGGGAGCTGTTTTTT.

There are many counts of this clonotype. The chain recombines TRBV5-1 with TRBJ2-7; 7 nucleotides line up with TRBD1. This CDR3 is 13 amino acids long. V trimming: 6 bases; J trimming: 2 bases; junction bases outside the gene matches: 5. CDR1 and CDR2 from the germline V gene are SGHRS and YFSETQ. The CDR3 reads CASNFDRAYEQYF. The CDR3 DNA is TGCGCCAGCAATTTCGACAGGGCCTACGAGCAGTACTTC.

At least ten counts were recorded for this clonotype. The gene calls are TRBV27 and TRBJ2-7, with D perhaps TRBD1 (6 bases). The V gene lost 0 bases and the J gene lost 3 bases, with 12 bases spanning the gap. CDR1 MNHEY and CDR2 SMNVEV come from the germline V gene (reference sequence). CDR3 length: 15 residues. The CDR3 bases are TGTGCCAGCAGTTTATCAGGGACATACTTCTACGAGCAGTACTTC. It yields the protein CASSLSGTYFYEQYF.

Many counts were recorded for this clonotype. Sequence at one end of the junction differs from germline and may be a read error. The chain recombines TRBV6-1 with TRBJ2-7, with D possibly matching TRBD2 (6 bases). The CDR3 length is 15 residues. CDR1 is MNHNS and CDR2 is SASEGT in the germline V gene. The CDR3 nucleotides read TGTGCCAGCAGGGAAGCCGGGACTGCTACCTACGAGCAGTACTTC. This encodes CASREAGTATYEQYF.